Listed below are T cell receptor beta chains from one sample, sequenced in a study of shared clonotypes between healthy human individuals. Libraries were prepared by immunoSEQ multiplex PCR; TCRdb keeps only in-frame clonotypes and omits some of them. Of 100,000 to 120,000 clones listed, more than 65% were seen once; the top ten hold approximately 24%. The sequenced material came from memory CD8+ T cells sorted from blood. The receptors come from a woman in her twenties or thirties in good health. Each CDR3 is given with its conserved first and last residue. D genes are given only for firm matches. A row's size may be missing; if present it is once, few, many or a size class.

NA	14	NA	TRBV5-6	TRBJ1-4	CASSLEQGGEKLFF	TGTGCCAGCAGCTTGGAACAGGGCGGGGAAAAACTGTTTTTT
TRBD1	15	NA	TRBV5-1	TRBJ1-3	CASSSTGGSGNTIYF	TGCGCCAGCAGCTCTACAGGGGGCTCTGGAAACACCATATATTTT
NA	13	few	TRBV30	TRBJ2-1	CAWSRDVRNEQFF	TGTGCCTGGAGTCGGGATGTCCGCAATGAGCAGTTCTTC
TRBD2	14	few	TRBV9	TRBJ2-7	CASSVAGGSDEQYF	TGTGCCAGCAGCGTAGCGGGAGGGTCGGACGAGCAGTACTTC
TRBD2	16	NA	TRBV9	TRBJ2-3	CASSATSGSLPDTQYF	TGTGCCAGCAGCGCCACTAGCGGGAGCCTCCCAGATACGCAGTATTTT
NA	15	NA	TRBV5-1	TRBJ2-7	CASSLVPGPGSKQYF	TGCGCCAGCAGCTTGGTCCCGGGTCCCGGGTCAAAGCAGTACTTC
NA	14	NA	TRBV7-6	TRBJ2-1	CASSLPSFGNEQFF	TGTGCCAGCAGCTTGCCTAGCTTTGGTAATGAGCAGTTCTTC
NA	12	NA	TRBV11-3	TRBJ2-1	CASSFVGSEQFF	TGTGCCAGCAGCTTTGTTGGTAGTGAGCAGTTCTTC
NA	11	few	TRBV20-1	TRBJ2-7	CSAEDSYEQYF	TGCAGTGCTGAGGACAGCTACGAGCAGTACTTC
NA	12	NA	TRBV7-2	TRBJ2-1	CASSHDRHEQFF	TGTGCCAGCAGCCATGACCGACATGAGCAGTTCTTC
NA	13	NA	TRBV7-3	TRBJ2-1	CASAASSYNEQFF	TGTGCCAGCGCGGCCTCCTCCTACAATGAGCAGTTCTTC
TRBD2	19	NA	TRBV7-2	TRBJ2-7	CASSRDSILLAGDPDEQYF	TGTGCCAGCAGCCGAGACAGTATTTTACTAGCGGGAGACCCGGACGAGCAGTACTTC
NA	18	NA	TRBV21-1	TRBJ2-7	CASSNAWTGVFGSYEQYF	TGTGCCAGCAGCAATGCGTGGACAGGGGTTTTTGGTTCCTACGAGCAGTACTTC
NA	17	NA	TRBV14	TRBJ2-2	CASSLLKGQGNTGELFF	TGTGCCAGCAGCCTCTTAAAGGGGCAGGGTAACACCGGGGAGCTGTTTTTT
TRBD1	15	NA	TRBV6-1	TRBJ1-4	CASSVMTGSNEKLFF	TGTGCCAGCAGTGTTATGACAGGGTCTAATGAAAAACTGTTTTTT
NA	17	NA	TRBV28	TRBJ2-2	CASSYIPRDGRTGELFF	TGTGCCAGCAGTTACATCCCCCGGGACGGACGCACCGGGGAGCTGTTTTTT
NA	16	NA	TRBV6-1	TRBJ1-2	CASSEGATATNYGYTF	TGTGCCAGCAGTGAAGGGGCGACAGCAACTAACTATGGCTACACCTTC
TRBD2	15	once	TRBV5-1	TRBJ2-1	CASSPSSGSYNEQFF	TGCGCCAGCAGCCCTTCTAGCGGTTCCTACAATGAGCAGTTCTTC
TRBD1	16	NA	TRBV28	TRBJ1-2	CASSLEGAVANYGYTF	TGTGCCAGCAGTTTAGAGGGGGCCGTAGCTAACTATGGCTACACCTTC
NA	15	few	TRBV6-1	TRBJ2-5	CASSEVTGDQETQYF	TGTGCCAGCAGTGAAGTCACGGGAGACCAAGAGACCCAGTACTTC
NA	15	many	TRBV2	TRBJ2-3	CASRKLEGRSDTQYF	TGTGCCAGCAGAAAATTGGAGGGGCGATCAGATACGCAGTATTTT
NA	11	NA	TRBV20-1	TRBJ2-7	CSASQPGEQYF	TGCAGTGCTAGCCAACCGGGGGAGCAGTACTTC
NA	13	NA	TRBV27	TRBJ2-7	CASSAGATYEQYF	TGTGCCAGCAGTGCCGGGGCTACCTACGAGCAGTACTTC
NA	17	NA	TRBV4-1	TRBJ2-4	CASSQIGLGRSKNIQYF	TGCGCCAGCAGCCAAATAGGACTGGGGCGGTCCAAAAACATTCAGTACTTC
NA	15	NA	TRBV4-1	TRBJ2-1	CASSQVGVGGNEQFF	TGCGCCAGCAGCCAAGTAGGTGTTGGCGGGAATGAGCAGTTCTTC
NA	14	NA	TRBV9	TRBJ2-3	CASSVDLGADTQYF	TGTGCCAGCAGCGTTGACCTGGGGGCAGATACGCAGTATTTT
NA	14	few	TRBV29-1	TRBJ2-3	CSAREGLSTDTQYF	TGCAGCGCCCGAGAGGGACTCTCCACAGATACGCAGTATTTT
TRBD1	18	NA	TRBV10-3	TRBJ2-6	CAISPSSRGLSGANVLTF	TGTGCCATCAGTCCCTCATCCAGGGGGCTCTCTGGGGCCAACGTCCTGACTTTC
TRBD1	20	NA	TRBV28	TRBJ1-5	CASKRVLGQGGEYSNQPQHF	TGTGCCAGCAAAAGGGTGTTGGGACAGGGCGGAGAATATAGCAATCAGCCCCAGCATTTT
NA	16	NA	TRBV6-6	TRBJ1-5	CASSYARPGAKQPQHF	TGTGCCAGCAGTTACGCCCGGCCAGGAGCAAAGCAGCCCCAGCATTTT
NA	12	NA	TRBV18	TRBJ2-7	CASSPRSDEQYF	TGTGCCAGCTCACCACGCAGCGACGAGCAGTACTTC
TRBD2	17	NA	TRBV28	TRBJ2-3	CASSFLTSGSGTDTQYF	TGTGCCAGCAGTTTCTTAACTAGCGGGAGCGGCACAGATACGCAGTATTTT
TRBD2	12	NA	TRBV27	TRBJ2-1	CATGLAMNEQFF	TGTGCCACGGGACTAGCGATGAATGAGCAGTTCTTC
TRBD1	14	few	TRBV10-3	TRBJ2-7	CAISESTDRGEQYF	TGTGCCATCAGTGAGTCGACGGACAGGGGAGAGCAGTACTTC
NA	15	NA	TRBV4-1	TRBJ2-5	CASSQDWNREETQYF	TGCGCCAGCAGCCAAGATTGGAACAGAGAAGAGACCCAGTACTTC
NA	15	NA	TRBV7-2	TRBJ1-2	CASSLAQYVNYGYTF	TGTGCCAGCAGCTTAGCGCAGTATGTTAACTATGGCTACACCTTC